These T cell receptor beta chains were read from a single sample in a study of cytomegalovirus exposure and HLA in healthy donors. Method: immunoSEQ multiplex PCR; TCRdb's copy keeps in-frame clones and lacks some. Of approximately 150,000 clones in the sample, over 8% were seen once. The sample comprised PBMCs. The receptor set was obtained from a male donor in good health and CMV-seronegative. Each CDR3 is given with its conserved first and last residue. D genes are given only for firm matches. Not every row has a clone size; where given, it reads once, few, many or a size class.

d_call: NA; v_call: TRBV12-1; j_call: TRBJ2-7; clone_size: NA; cdr3_nt: TGTGCCAGCAGCCCCGGGACAGGTTTGAGCTCCTACGAGCAGTACTTC; cdr3_aa: CASSPGTGLSSYEQYF
d_call: NA; v_call: TRBV2; j_call: TRBJ1-2; clone_size: few; cdr3_nt: TGTGCCAGCAGTGCACAGATCCTTGGCGGCTACACCTTC; cdr3_aa: CASSAQILGGYTF
d_call: NA; v_call: TRBV7-2; j_call: TRBJ1-2; clone_size: few; cdr3_nt: TGTGCCAGCAGCCGGGACTCGTGGGGCTACACCTTC; cdr3_aa: CASSRDSWGYTF
d_call: NA; v_call: TRBV7-3; j_call: TRBJ2-5; clone_size: NA; cdr3_nt: TGTGCCAGCAGCTTGGGGGCTTTGGAGACCCAGTACTTC; cdr3_aa: CASSLGALETQYF
d_call: TRBD2; v_call: TRBV4-3; j_call: TRBJ2-7; clone_size: few; cdr3_nt: TGCGCCAGCAGCCAAGGACTAGCGGGGGGCTCTATTTACGAGCAGTACTTC; cdr3_aa: CASSQGLAGGSIYEQYF
d_call: TRBD1; v_call: TRBV6-5; j_call: TRBJ2-7; clone_size: few; cdr3_nt: TGTGCCAGCAGTTACTCGGGACAGTTGACAGAGCAGTACTTC; cdr3_aa: CASSYSGQLTEQYF
d_call: NA; v_call: TRBV2; j_call: TRBJ1-6; clone_size: NA; cdr3_nt: TGTGCCAGAAGTGCGAATTCACCCCTCCACTTT; cdr3_aa: CARSANSPLHF
d_call: NA; v_call: TRBV5-8; j_call: TRBJ1-1; clone_size: NA; cdr3_nt: TGTGCCAGCAGCGGCCGTACAGCTTTCTTT; cdr3_aa: CASSGRTAFF
d_call: NA; v_call: TRBV2; j_call: TRBJ2-1; clone_size: NA; cdr3_nt: TGTGCCAGCAGAGACAGTTACAATGAGCAGTTCTTC; cdr3_aa: CASRDSYNEQFF
d_call: TRBD1; v_call: TRBV10-3; j_call: TRBJ2-1; clone_size: few; cdr3_nt: TGTGCCATCAGTGAGGGGACAGGGTCAGATGAGCAGTTCTTC; cdr3_aa: CAISEGTGSDEQFF
d_call: TRBD1; v_call: TRBV5-6; j_call: TRBJ2-2; clone_size: NA; cdr3_nt: TGTGCCAGCAGCTTGGGGGACAGGGTCACCGGGGAGCTGTTTTTT; cdr3_aa: CASSLGDRVTGELFF
d_call: TRBD1; v_call: TRBV29-1; j_call: TRBJ2-7; clone_size: NA; cdr3_nt: TGCAGCGTCACGACAGGGGATTACGAGCAGTACTTC; cdr3_aa: CSVTTGDYEQYF
d_call: NA; v_call: TRBV28; j_call: TRBJ2-4; clone_size: NA; cdr3_nt: TGTGCCAGCAGTCCAAGTATACTAGCCAAAAACATTCAGTACTTC; cdr3_aa: CASSPSILAKNIQYF
d_call: NA; v_call: TRBV7-2; j_call: TRBJ1-5; clone_size: few; cdr3_nt: TGTGCCAGCAGCTTAACCGTCAGGGCTGGACAGCCCCAGCATTTT; cdr3_aa: CASSLTVRAGQPQHF
d_call: TRBD2; v_call: TRBV5-6; j_call: TRBJ2-7; clone_size: NA; cdr3_nt: TGTGCCAGCAGCTTCGGGACTAGCATCCACGAGCAGTACTTC; cdr3_aa: CASSFGTSIHEQYF
d_call: NA; v_call: TRBV28; j_call: TRBJ1-6; clone_size: few; cdr3_nt: TGTGCCACCGCTGCCCGGGGGACCAATAATTCACCCCTCCACTTT; cdr3_aa: CATAARGTNNSPLHF
d_call: NA; v_call: TRBV7-7; j_call: TRBJ2-5; clone_size: NA; cdr3_nt: TGTGCTAGCAGCTTAGGGGCGGGGACGGAGGAGACCCAGTACTTC; cdr3_aa: CASSLGAGTEETQYF
d_call: TRBD1; v_call: TRBV28; j_call: TRBJ2-1; clone_size: NA; cdr3_nt: TGTGCCAGCAGTTCTTGGAGACAGGGGGTAATCAATGAGCAGTTCTTC; cdr3_aa: CASSSWRQGVINEQFF
d_call: NA; v_call: TRBV15; j_call: TRBJ2-3; clone_size: NA; cdr3_nt: TGTGCCACCAGCTCCATCCTAGGAGCGGGTTACACAGATACGCAGTATTTT; cdr3_aa: CATSSILGAGYTDTQYF
d_call: TRBD1; v_call: TRBV19; j_call: TRBJ1-1; clone_size: NA; cdr3_nt: TGTGCCAGTACGGACAGGGGTATTCCCATGAACACTGAAGCTTTCTTT; cdr3_aa: CASTDRGIPMNTEAFF
d_call: NA; v_call: TRBV7-2; j_call: TRBJ1-6; clone_size: NA; cdr3_nt: TGTGCCACCCGGGGGGCCCCTAATTCACCCCTCCACTTT; cdr3_aa: CATRGAPNSPLHF
d_call: TRBD2; v_call: TRBV19; j_call: TRBJ2-1; clone_size: NA; cdr3_nt: TGTGCCAGTAGTCCGACGGGGGGTGACAATGAGCAGTTCTTC; cdr3_aa: CASSPTGGDNEQFF
d_call: TRBD1; v_call: TRBV4-1; j_call: TRBJ1-5; clone_size: few; cdr3_nt: TGCGCCAGCAGCCCCTCTGGAGGCAGGGGGTGGATTCAGCCCCAGCATTTT; cdr3_aa: CASSPSGGRGWIQPQHF
d_call: NA; v_call: TRBV9; j_call: TRBJ2-2; clone_size: NA; cdr3_nt: TGTGCCAGCAGCGCGACAACTAGCCCCGCGAACACCGGGGAGCTGTTTTTT; cdr3_aa: CASSATTSPANTGELFF
d_call: NA; v_call: TRBV4-2; j_call: TRBJ2-5; clone_size: NA; cdr3_nt: TGTGCCAGCAGCCAAGATATCCTAGCCCAAGAGACCCAGTACTTC; cdr3_aa: CASSQDILAQETQYF
d_call: TRBD1; v_call: TRBV5-5; j_call: TRBJ1-2; clone_size: few; cdr3_nt: TGTGCCAGCAGCCCTGCTCCTGACAGGGGCTTGGGCTACACCTTC; cdr3_aa: CASSPAPDRGLGYTF
d_call: NA; v_call: TRBV7-6; j_call: TRBJ1-4; clone_size: few; cdr3_nt: TGTGCCAGCAGCTTAGAGGCAGGTTCAACTAATGAAAAACTGTTTTTT; cdr3_aa: CASSLEAGSTNEKLFF
d_call: NA; v_call: TRBV5-1; j_call: TRBJ2-3; clone_size: NA; cdr3_nt: TGCGCCAGCAGCGGAGGACCATTTCAACATACGCAGTATTTT; cdr3_aa: CASSGGPFQHTQYF
d_call: NA; v_call: TRBV19; j_call: TRBJ2-7; clone_size: few; cdr3_nt: TGTGCCAGTTCGGCGGCACTCGGCTACGAGCAGTACTTC; cdr3_aa: CASSAALGYEQYF
d_call: NA; v_call: TRBV9; j_call: TRBJ2-2; clone_size: few; cdr3_nt: TGTGCCAGCAGCGTAGGGTCAGGGTTAGGGACCGGGGAGCTGTTTTTT; cdr3_aa: CASSVGSGLGTGELFF
d_call: NA; v_call: TRBV28; j_call: TRBJ1-3; clone_size: few; cdr3_nt: TGTGCCAGCAGTTTCGGGGGACCGGGAAACACCATATATTTT; cdr3_aa: CASSFGGPGNTIYF
d_call: NA; v_call: TRBV4-1; j_call: TRBJ1-6; clone_size: few; cdr3_nt: TGCGCCAGCAGCCAAGTCGAGGGCGAGAGTTCACCCCTCCACTTT; cdr3_aa: CASSQVEGESSPLHF
d_call: NA; v_call: TRBV14; j_call: TRBJ1-1; clone_size: NA; cdr3_nt: TGTGCCAGCAGCCCCCAGGGGTACACTGAAGCTTTCTTT; cdr3_aa: CASSPQGYTEAFF
d_call: NA; v_call: TRBV5-1; j_call: TRBJ2-5; clone_size: few; cdr3_nt: TGCGCCAGCAGGGGCAGACAAGAGACCCAGTACTTC; cdr3_aa: CASRGRQETQYF
d_call: NA; v_call: TRBV6-5; j_call: TRBJ1-1; clone_size: few; cdr3_nt: TGTGCCAGCAGTTACCGCGGGACGGTGAACACTGAAGCTTTCTTT; cdr3_aa: CASSYRGTVNTEAFF
d_call: TRBD1; v_call: TRBV5-1; j_call: TRBJ1-1; clone_size: few; cdr3_nt: TGCGCCAGCAGCCTAAACGGACAGGGAGAGGCTGAAGCTTTCTTT; cdr3_aa: CASSLNGQGEAEAFF
d_call: TRBD2; v_call: TRBV9; j_call: TRBJ2-5; clone_size: few; cdr3_nt: TGTGCCAGCAGCGCCCGGGGGGACGCCCAAGAGACCCAGTACTTC; cdr3_aa: CASSARGDAQETQYF
d_call: TRBD1; v_call: TRBV6-6; j_call: TRBJ2-7; clone_size: NA; cdr3_nt: TGTGCCATTAACAAGAAGGGGGCCTCCTACGAGCAGTACTTC; cdr3_aa: CAINKKGASYEQYF
d_call: NA; v_call: TRBV7-9; j_call: TRBJ2-3; clone_size: NA; cdr3_nt: TGTGCCAGCAGCTTACCGGGACTTAGCACAGATACGCAGTATTTT; cdr3_aa: CASSLPGLSTDTQYF
d_call: NA; v_call: TRBV30; j_call: TRBJ1-2; clone_size: few; cdr3_nt: TGTGCCTGGAGTGTTGTGCAGGGGCCCTATGGCTACACCTTC; cdr3_aa: CAWSVVQGPYGYTF
d_call: NA; v_call: TRBV4-2; j_call: TRBJ1-2; clone_size: NA; cdr3_nt: TGTGCCAGCAGCCAAGAAGCGGGGGCGAGAAACTATGGCTACACCTTC; cdr3_aa: CASSQEAGARNYGYTF
d_call: NA; v_call: TRBV7-9; j_call: TRBJ1-1; clone_size: few; cdr3_nt: TGTGCCAGCAGCTCACTCGGGGTTCCGAACACTGAAGCTTTCTTT; cdr3_aa: CASSSLGVPNTEAFF
d_call: TRBD2; v_call: TRBV7-2; j_call: TRBJ2-5; clone_size: NA; cdr3_nt: TGTGCCAGCAGCTTTACCGGGACTAGAGGGGAGACCCAGTACTTC; cdr3_aa: CASSFTGTRGETQYF
d_call: NA; v_call: TRBV28; j_call: TRBJ2-3; clone_size: NA; cdr3_nt: TGTGCCAGCAGTTTAGCACGAGAAAGCACAGATACGCAGTATTTT; cdr3_aa: CASSLARESTDTQYF
d_call: NA; v_call: TRBV6-5; j_call: TRBJ2-1; clone_size: NA; cdr3_nt: TGTGCCAGCAGTTATTCCCCCTGGGCCGGAAATGAGCAGTTCTTC; cdr3_aa: CASSYSPWAGNEQFF
d_call: TRBD2; v_call: TRBV5-1; j_call: TRBJ2-1; clone_size: NA; cdr3_nt: TGCGCCAGCAGCTTGGAACAGGCGGGAGGCAATGAGCAGTTCTTC; cdr3_aa: CASSLEQAGGNEQFF
d_call: TRBD2; v_call: TRBV5-4; j_call: TRBJ2-7; clone_size: NA; cdr3_nt: TGTGCCAGCAGCTTGGATCTAGCGGGGTTCGAGCAGTACTTC; cdr3_aa: CASSLDLAGFEQYF
d_call: TRBD1; v_call: TRBV27; j_call: TRBJ1-1; clone_size: few; cdr3_nt: TGTGCCAGCGGACAGGGGCGAGAGACTGAAGCTTTCTTT; cdr3_aa: CASGQGRETEAFF
d_call: NA; v_call: TRBV6-1; j_call: TRBJ2-7; clone_size: NA; cdr3_nt: TGTGCCAGCAGTTTATCCCAGGACTACGAGCAGTACTTC; cdr3_aa: CASSLSQDYEQYF
d_call: NA; v_call: TRBV4-3; j_call: TRBJ2-2; clone_size: NA; cdr3_nt: TGCGCCAGCAGCCAAGATTGGCTAGCCAACACCGGGGAGCTGTTTTTT; cdr3_aa: CASSQDWLANTGELFF
d_call: NA; v_call: TRBV5-1; j_call: TRBJ1-3; clone_size: few; cdr3_nt: TGCGCCAGCAGCTTGGAGGTCGGGGGACCCGGAAACACCATATATTTT; cdr3_aa: CASSLEVGGPGNTIYF